These 15 T cell receptor beta chains originate from one sample sequenced in a study of beta chain features in type 1 diabetes. All of the isolated RNA was reverse transcribed, so expressed TCRB transcripts were sequenced. Assay used: immunoSEQ multiplex PCR; TCRdb lists only in-frame clones, some missing. Of 250,000 to 400,000 clones in the sample, approximately 14% are singletons; the top ten hold about 6.7%. Sequencing was performed on central memory CD4+ T cells from blood. The origin of the receptors is a man aged 25-45 years in good health.

This rearrangement joins TRBV18 to TRBJ2-7, with 9 nucleotides matching TRBD1. V trimming: 5 bases; J trimming: 5 bases; junction bases outside the gene matches: 13. Germline V gives CDR1 KGHSH, CDR2 LQKENI. The CDR3 runs 16 residues. The CDR3 DNA is TGTGCCAGCTCATCTACGACAGGGGGTATAAGGGACGAGCAGTACGTC. Translating gives CASSSTTGGIRDEQYV.

Only a few counts were recorded for this clone. The V gene is TRBV7-9, the J gene TRBJ1-4; 8 nucleotides line up with TRBD1. The V segment lost 5 bases and the J segment 3 bases; nucleotides outside the gene matches: 5. The CDR3 spans 15 residues. Germline V gene sequence: CDR1 SEHNR, CDR2 FQNEAQ (reference sequence). This CDR3 is CASSPSTGANEKLFF. CDR3 nucleotide sequence: TGTGCCAGCAGCCCGTCGACAGGGGCTAATGAAAAACTGTTTTTT. The whole variable domain, filled in from reference TRBV7-9 and TRBJ1-4, reads DTGVSQNPRHKITKRGQNVTFRCDPISEHNRLYWYRQTLGQGPEFLTYFQNEAQLEKSRLLSDRFSAERPKGSFSTLEIQRTEQGDSAMYLCASSPSTGANEKLFFGSGTQLSVL.

A few counts support this clone. V usage is TRBV4-2 and J usage is TRBJ1-1; D is possibly TRBD1 (5 bases). The germline V gene encodes CDR1 LGHNA and CDR2 YNFKEQ. Trimming pared 0 bases from V and 6 bases from J, leaving 11 bases between. The CDR3 sequence is 14 residues long. CDR3 amino acids: CASSQDFRDAEAFF. DNA for the CDR3: TGTGCCAGCAGCCAAGATTTCAGGGACGCTGAAGCTTTCTTT.

This clone was picked up many times. The V gene is TRBV5-6, the J gene TRBJ1-1, with a tentative D call TRBD1 (6 bases). V lost 3 bases and J lost 8, with 8 bases in between. This CDR3 has 11 amino acids. CDR1 and CDR2 from the germline V gene are SGHDT and YYEEEE. This chain's CDR3 is CASSWGTEAFF. The CDR3, as DNA: TGTGCCAGCAGCTGGGGGACAGAAGCTTTCTTT.

This clone was counted only a few times. The chain employs TRBV7-8 and TRBJ1-1, with D uncertain. Germline CDR1 is SGHVS and CDR2 is FQNEAQ. The CDR3 sequence is 13 residues long. Between the trimmed V and J ends, which lost 3 bases and 3 bases, there was a span of 8 bases. As DNA, the CDR3 is TGTGCCAGCAGCTTTAGTCAGGACACTGAAGCTTTCTTT. It translates to CASSFSQDTEAFF.

The CDR3 sequence is CASSSHGGTQYF. The CDR3 region has the DNA TGTGCCAGCAGCTCACATGGCGGGACCCAGTACTTC. V gene TRBV7-9 combines with J gene TRBJ2-5; the D is unclear. The length of the CDR3 is 12 residues. Germline V gene lookup returns CDR1 SEHNR and CDR2 FQNEAQ (reference sequence). The ends were cut back, 4 bases at V and 7 bases at J, with 10 bases in the middle. The whole variable domain, remainder taken from reference TRBV7-9 and TRBJ2-5, is DTGVSQNPRHKITKRGQNVTFRCDPISEHNRLYWYRQTLGQGPEFLTYFQNEAQLEKSRLLSDRFSAERPKGSFSTLEIQRTEQGDSAMYLCASSSHGGTQYFGPGTRLLVL.

The gene calls are TRBV29-1 and TRBJ2-1, with D possibly being TRBD2 (5 bases). The germline gives CDR1 SQVTM, CDR2 ANQGSEA. The CDR3 contains 12 residues. The DNA for the CDR3 is TGCGCCCACGAGGGTTTTTACAATGAGCAGTTCTTC. Amino acids: CAHEGFYNEQFF.

This clone was counted only a few times. The rearrangement links TRBV6-1 to TRBJ1-5; D might be TRBD1 (6 bases). Trimming took off 5 bases at V and 5 bases at J, with 13 bases between the two ends. The CDR3 sequence is 14 residues long. Germline CDR1 is MNHNS and CDR2 is SASEGT. Here the CDR3 DNA reads TGTGCCAGCAGTAAACGACAGGTTGATCAGCCCCAGCATTTT. Amino acids: CASSKRQVDQPQHF.

The chain combines TRBV7-3 with TRBJ1-3; D is possibly TRBD1 (6 bases). Germline lookup yields CDR1 SGHTA and CDR2 FQGTGA. The CDR3 sequence is 13 residues long. V lost 6 bases to trimming and J lost 7 bases, with 13 bases between them. CDR3 DNA: TGTGCCAGCAGTGAGGGGAGGGGGAACACCATATATTTT. Translating gives CASSEGRGNTIYF.

This clone was seen only a few times. V and J are TRBV27 and TRBJ2-3; maybe TRBD1 (6 bases). The CDR3 extends over 17 amino acids. Germline CDR1 MNHEY, CDR2 SMNVEV (reference sequence). V gave up 5 bases and J gave up 4 bases, with 22 bases separating them. CDR3 in DNA: TGTGCCAGCAGTAACGACAGGAGGAGAGAGTGGGCAGATACGCAGTATTTT. Protein sequence: CASSNDRRREWADTQYF.

This clone turned up a few times. The rearrangement links TRBV5-6 to TRBJ2-1, with D possibly matching TRBD2 (5 bases). CDR1 is SGHDT and CDR2 is YYEEEE in the germline V gene. The V end was cut by 2 bases, the J end by 7 bases, with 10 bases between. CDR3 length equals 13 residues. The CDR3 sequence: CASSFGVNNEQFF. In DNA, the CDR3 is TGTGCCAGCAGCTTCGGGGTCAATAATGAGCAGTTCTTC.

The chain employs TRBV5-6 and TRBJ1-2; no clear D gene. The CDR3 runs 13 residues. CDR1 SGHDT and CDR2 YYEEEE come from the germline V gene. V lost 3 bases, J lost 5 bases, and 11 bases lay in between. The CDR3 loop reads CASSSTSLYGYTF. The CDR3 DNA reads TGTGCCAGCAGCTCAACAAGTCTTTATGGCTACACCTTC.

This clone turned up a few times. The rearrangement joins TRBV7-9 to TRBJ2-1; 8 bases line up with TRBD1. The germline gives CDR1 SEHNR, CDR2 FQNEAQ (reference sequence). Trimming removed 5 bases from V and 5 bases from J; junction bases left unmatched: 8. The CDR3 extends over 15 amino acids. The CDR3 spells CASSARTGSHNEQFF. For the CDR3, the DNA is TGTGCCAGCAGCGCCCGGACAGGGTCCCACAATGAGCAGTTCTTC.

This clone was counted between two and nine times. The chain links TRBV7-6 to TRBJ1-1; the D gene is possibly TRBD1 (6 bases). Germline assignment: CDR1 SGHVS and CDR2 FNYEAQ. The CDR3 consists of 15 residues. V lost 4 bases and J 0 bases, leaving 12 bases between the germline ends. The CDR3: CASSSTDSMNTEAFF. CDR3 sequence (DNA): TGTGCCAGCAGCTCTACGGACAGCATGAACACTGAAGCTTTCTTT.

This clone was seen a few times. CDR3 sequence: CASSRQGLDYGYTF. CDR3 nucleotide sequence: TGTGCCAGCAGCCGACAGGGGCTGGACTATGGCTACACCTTC. The chain couples TRBV7-2 to TRBJ1-2, with 8 bases identical to TRBD1. This CDR3 is 14 amino acids long. Per germline, CDR1 SGHTA and CDR2 FQGNSA. Unmatched junction bases numbered 5, after V lost 5 bases and J lost 3 bases.